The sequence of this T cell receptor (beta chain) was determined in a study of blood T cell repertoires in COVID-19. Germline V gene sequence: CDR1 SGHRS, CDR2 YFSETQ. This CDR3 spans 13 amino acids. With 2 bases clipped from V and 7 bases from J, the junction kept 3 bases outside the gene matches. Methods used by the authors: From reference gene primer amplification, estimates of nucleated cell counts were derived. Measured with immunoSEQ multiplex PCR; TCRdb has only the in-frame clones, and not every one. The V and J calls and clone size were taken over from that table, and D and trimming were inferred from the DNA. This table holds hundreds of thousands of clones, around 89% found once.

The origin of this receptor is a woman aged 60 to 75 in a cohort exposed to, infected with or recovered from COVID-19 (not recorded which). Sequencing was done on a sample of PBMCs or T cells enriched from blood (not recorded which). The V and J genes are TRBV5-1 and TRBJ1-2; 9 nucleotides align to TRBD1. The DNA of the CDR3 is TGCGCCAGCAGCTTAAGGGACAGGGTTGGCTACACCTTC. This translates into CASSLRDRVGYTF.